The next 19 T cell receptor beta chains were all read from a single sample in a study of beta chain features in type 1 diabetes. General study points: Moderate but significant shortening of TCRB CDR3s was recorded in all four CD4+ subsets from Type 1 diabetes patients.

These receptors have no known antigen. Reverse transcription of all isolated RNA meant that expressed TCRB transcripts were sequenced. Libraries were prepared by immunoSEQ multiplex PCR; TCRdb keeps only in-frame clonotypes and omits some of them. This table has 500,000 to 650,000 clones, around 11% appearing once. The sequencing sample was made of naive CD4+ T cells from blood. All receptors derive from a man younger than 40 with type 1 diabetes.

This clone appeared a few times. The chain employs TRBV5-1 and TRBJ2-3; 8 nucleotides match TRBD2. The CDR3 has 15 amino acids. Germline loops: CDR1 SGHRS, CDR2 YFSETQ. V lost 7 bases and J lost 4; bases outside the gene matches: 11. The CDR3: CASLNEAGGPDTQYF. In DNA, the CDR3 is TGCGCCAGCTTGAACGAGGCGGGGGGCCCAGATACGCAGTATTTT. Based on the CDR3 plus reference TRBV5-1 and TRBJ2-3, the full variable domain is KAGVTQTPRYLIKTRGQQVTLSCSPISGHRSVSWYQQTPGQGLQFLFEYFSETQRNKGNFPGRFSGRQFSNSRSEMNVSTLELGDSALYLCASLNEAGGPDTQYFGPGTRLTVL.

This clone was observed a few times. The CDR3 DNA sequence: TGCGCCAGCAGTCCCCCTAGACTAGCGGGGGGTGATGAGCAGTTCTTC. Amino acids: CASSPPRLAGGDEQFF. The J gene is TRBJ2-1, the V gene TRBV5-1; 13 nucleotides match TRBD2. CDR3 length equals 16 residues. Losses at the gene ends were 5 bases for V and 8 bases for J; bases not matched to a gene: 10. CDR1 and CDR2 from the germline V gene are SGHRS and YFSETQ.

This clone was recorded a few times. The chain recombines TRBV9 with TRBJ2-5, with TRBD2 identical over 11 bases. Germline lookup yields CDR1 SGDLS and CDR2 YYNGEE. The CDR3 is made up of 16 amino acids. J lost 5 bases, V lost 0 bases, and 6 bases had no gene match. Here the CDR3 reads CASSVDLAGGLETQYF. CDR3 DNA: TGTGCCAGCAGCGTAGACTTAGCGGGGGGGCTGGAGACCCAGTACTTC.

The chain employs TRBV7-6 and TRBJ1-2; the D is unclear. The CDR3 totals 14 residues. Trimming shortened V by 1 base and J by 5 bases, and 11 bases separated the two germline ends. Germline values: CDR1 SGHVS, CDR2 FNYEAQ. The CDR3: CASSLGKSDYGYTF. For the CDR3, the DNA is TGTGCCAGCAGCTTAGGGAAATCCGATTATGGCTACACCTTC.

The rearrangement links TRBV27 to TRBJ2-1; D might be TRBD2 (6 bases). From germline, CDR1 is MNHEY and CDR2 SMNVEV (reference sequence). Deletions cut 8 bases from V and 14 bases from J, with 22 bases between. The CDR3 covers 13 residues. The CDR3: CASALGGKVGKFF. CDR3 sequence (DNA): TGTGCCAGCGCTCTAGGAGGGAAGGTTGGTAAGTTCTTC.

CDR3 sequence reads: CASSTGTSGGRTDTQYF. CDR3 sequence (DNA): TGTGCCAGCAGCACCGGGACTAGCGGGGGCAGGACAGATACGCAGTATTTT. This chain links TRBV11-3 with TRBJ2-3; TRBD2 aligns across 14 bases. CDR1 SGHNT and CDR2 YENEEA come from the germline V gene. V dropped 5 bases and J dropped 3; count of bases not matched to a gene: 7. This CDR3 is built from 17 residues.

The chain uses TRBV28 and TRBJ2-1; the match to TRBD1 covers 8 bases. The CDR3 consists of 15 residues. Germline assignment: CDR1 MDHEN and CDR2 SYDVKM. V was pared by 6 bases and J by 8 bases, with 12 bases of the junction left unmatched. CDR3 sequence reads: CASRTPRDRRHEQFF. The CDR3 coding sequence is TGTGCCAGCAGAACCCCCCGGGACAGGAGGCATGAGCAGTTCTTC.

CDR3 in DNA: TGTGCCAGCAGCCTACGGACAGGGGGAATTGGGGAAAAACTGTTTTTT. Residues: CASSLRTGGIGEKLFF. This chain links TRBV4-2 with TRBJ1-4; 10 bases agree with TRBD1. Germline values: CDR1 LGHNA, CDR2 YNFKEQ. This CDR3 comprises 16 residues. V lost 4 bases, J lost 8 bases, and 10 bases stayed unmatched.

The CDR3 DNA follows: TGTGCCAGCAGCGTACAGGGCAATGAGCAGTTCTTC. Protein sequence: CASSVQGNEQFF. V and J are TRBV11-1 and TRBJ2-1; D may be TRBD1 (6 bases). CDR1 SGHAT and CDR2 FQDESV come from the germline V gene (reference sequence). Trimming left V 5 bases short and J 6 bases short, with 8 bases between. The CDR3 sequence is 12 residues long.

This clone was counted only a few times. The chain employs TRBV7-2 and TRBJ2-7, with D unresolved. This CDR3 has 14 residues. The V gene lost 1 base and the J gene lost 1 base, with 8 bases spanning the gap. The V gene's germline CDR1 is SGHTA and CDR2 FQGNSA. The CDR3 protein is CASSLDRDSYEQYF. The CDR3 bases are TGTGCCAGCAGCTTAGATCGAGATTCCTACGAGCAGTACTTC.

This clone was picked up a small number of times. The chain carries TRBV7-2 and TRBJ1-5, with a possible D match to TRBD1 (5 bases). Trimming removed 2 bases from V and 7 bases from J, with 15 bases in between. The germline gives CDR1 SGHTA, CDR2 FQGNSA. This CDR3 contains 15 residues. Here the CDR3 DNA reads TGTGCCAGCAGCTTAAGGGGATCAGGATGGCAGCCCCAGCATTTT. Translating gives CASSLRGSGWQPQHF.

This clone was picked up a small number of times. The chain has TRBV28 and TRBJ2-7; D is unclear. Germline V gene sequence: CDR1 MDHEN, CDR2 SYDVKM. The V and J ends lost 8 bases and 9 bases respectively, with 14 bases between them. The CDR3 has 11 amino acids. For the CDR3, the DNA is TGTGCCAGCTCCTTGGGTCCAGGGCAGTACTTC. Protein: CASSLGPGQYF. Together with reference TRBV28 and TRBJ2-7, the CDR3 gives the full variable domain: DVKVTQSSRYLVKRTGEKVFLECVQDMDHENMFWYRQDPGLGLRLIYFSYDVKMKEKGDIPEGYSVSREKKERFSLILESASTNQTSMYLCASSLGPGQYFGPGTRLTVT.

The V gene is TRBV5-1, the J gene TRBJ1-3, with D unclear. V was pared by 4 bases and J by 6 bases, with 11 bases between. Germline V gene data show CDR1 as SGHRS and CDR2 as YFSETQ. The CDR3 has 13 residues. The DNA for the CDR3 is TGCGCCAGCAGCATTGGCGGGGAAAACACCATATATTTT. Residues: CASSIGGENTIYF.

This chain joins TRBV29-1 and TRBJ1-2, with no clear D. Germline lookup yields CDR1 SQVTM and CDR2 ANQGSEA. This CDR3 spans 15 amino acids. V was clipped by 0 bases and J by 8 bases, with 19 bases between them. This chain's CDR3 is CSVEDPEEGRVGYTF. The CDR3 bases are TGCAGCGTTGAAGATCCGGAGGAGGGAAGGGTAGGCTACACCTTC.

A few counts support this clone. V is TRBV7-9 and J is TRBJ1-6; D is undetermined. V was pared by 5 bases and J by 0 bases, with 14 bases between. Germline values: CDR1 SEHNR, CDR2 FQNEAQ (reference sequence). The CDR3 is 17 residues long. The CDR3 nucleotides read TGTGCCAGCAGCGATTTGGAGATCAGCTCCTATAATTCACCCCTCCACTTT. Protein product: CASSDLEISSYNSPLHF. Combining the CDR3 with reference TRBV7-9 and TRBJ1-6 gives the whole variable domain DTGVSQNPRHKITKRGQNVTFRCDPISEHNRLYWYRQTLGQGPEFLTYFQNEAQLEKSRLLSDRFSAERPKGSFSTLEIQRTEQGDSAMYLCASSDLEISSYNSPLHFGNGTRLTVT.

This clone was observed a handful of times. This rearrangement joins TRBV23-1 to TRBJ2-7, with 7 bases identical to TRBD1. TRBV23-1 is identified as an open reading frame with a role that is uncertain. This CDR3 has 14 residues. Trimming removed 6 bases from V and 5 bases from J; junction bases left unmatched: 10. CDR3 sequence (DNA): TGCGCCAGCAGCCTGACAGGGTCCCTAGACGAGCAGTACTTC. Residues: CASSLTGSLDEQYF.

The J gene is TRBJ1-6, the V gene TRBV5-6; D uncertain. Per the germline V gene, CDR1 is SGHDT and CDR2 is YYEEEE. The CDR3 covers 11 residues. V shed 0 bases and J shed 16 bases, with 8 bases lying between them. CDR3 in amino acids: CASSLELELHF. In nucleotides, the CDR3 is TGTGCCAGCAGCTTGGAGTTGGAGCTCCACTTT.

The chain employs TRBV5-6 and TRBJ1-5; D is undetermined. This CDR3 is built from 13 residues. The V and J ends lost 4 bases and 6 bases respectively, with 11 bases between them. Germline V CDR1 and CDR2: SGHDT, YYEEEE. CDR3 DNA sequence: TGTGCCAGCAGCGGCGGGCCAGGTCAGCCCCAGCATTTT. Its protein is CASSGGPGQPQHF.

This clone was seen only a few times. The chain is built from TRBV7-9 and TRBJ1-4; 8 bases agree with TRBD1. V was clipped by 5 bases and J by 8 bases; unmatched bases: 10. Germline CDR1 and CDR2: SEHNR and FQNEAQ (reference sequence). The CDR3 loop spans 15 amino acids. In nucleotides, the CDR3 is TGTGCCAGCAGCCCATGGACAGGGCGAGGCGAAAAACTGTTTTTT. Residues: CASSPWTGRGEKLFF. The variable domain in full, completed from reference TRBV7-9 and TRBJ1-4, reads DTGVSQNPRHKITKRGQNVTFRCDPISEHNRLYWYRQTLGQGPEFLTYFQNEAQLEKSRLLSDRFSAERPKGSFSTLEIQRTEQGDSAMYLCASSPWTGRGEKLFFGSGTQLSVL.